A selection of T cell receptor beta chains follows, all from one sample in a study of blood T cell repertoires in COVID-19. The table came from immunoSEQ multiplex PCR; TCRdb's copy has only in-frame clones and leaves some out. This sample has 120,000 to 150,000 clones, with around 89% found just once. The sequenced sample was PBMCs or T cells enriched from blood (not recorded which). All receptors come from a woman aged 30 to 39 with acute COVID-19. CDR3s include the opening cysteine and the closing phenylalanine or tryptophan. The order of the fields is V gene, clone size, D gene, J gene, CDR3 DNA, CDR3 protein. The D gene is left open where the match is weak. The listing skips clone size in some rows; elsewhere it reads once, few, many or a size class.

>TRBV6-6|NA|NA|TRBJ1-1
TGTGCCAGCAGCTTATACATGAACACTGAAGCTTTCTTT
CASSLYMNTEAFF
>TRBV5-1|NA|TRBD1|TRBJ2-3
TGCGCCAGCAGCCGGGGACAGACAACAGATACGCAGTATTTT
CASSRGQTTDTQYF
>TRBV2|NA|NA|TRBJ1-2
TGTGCCAGCATCCGGGGATATGAGGGCTACACCTTC
CASIRGYEGYTF
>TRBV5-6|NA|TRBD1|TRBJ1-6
TGTGCCAGCACCCCCGGGACAGGGGGCTTCGATAATTCACCCCTCCACTTT
CASTPGTGGFDNSPLHF
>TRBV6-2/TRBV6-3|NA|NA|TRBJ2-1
TGTGCCAGCAGTCGAACACAACCAGGGGCTGAGCAGTTCTTC
CASSRTQPGAEQFF
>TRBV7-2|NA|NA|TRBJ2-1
TGTGCCAGCAGCTTGATGACTAACGACAATGAGCAGTTCTTC
CASSLMTNDNEQFF
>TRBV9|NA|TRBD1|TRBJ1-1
TGTGCCAGCAGCTTTTACAGGGGGGAGAACACTGAAGCTTTCTTT
CASSFYRGENTEAFF
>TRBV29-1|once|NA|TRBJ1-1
TGCAGCGTTGAAGATCTTGTCTACGAAGCTTTCTTT
CSVEDLVYEAFF
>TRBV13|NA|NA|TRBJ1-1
TGTGCCAGCAGAGTAGCCAGGGAGAACACTGAAGCTTTCTTT
CASRVARENTEAFF
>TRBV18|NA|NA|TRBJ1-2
TGTGCCAGCTCCCGGGAGGTCAACTATGGCTACACCTTC
CASSREVNYGYTF
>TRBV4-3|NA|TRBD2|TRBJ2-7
TGCGCCAGCAGCCAAGAAACTAGCGGCTCCTACGAGCAGTACTTC
CASSQETSGSYEQYF
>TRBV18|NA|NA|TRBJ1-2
TGTGCCAGCTCACCGGAGCGGGTTGATGGCTACACCTTC
CASSPERVDGYTF
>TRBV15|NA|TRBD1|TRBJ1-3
TGTGCCACCAGCGGACAGGGGAGAAGCGGAAACACCATATATTTT
CATSGQGRSGNTIYF
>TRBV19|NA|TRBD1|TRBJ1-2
TGTGCCAGTTCGCCAGGACAGGGAAAAACTGATGGCTACACCTTC
CASSPGQGKTDGYTF
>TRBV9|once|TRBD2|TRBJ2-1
TGTGCCAGCAGCGCGACGGGGACTAGCGGGAGTTTTGGTCAGTTCTTC
CASSATGTSGSFGQFF
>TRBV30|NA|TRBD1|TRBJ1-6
TGTGCCGGATCGGACAGGGCTGTCTCACCCCTCCACTTT
CAGSDRAVSPLHF
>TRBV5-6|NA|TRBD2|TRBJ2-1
TGTGCCAGCAGCTTCGTCGTGGGAGGGATCAATGAGCAGTTCTTC
CASSFVVGGINEQFF
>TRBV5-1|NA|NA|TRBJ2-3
TGCGCCAGCAGGCAGGGGCAAAGCACAGATACGCAGTATTTT
CASRQGQSTDTQYF
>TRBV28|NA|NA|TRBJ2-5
TGTGCCAGCAGTTCCCCAGGGCTACAAGAGACCCAGTACTTC
CASSSPGLQETQYF
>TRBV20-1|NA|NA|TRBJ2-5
TGCAGTGCTAGGACGGAGGGGACCCAGTACTTC
CSARTEGTQYF
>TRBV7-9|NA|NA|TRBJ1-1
TGTGCCAGCAGCTTAGTGGGGACTGTGGGGACTGAAGCTTTCTTT
CASSLVGTVGTEAFF
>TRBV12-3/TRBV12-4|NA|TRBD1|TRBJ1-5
TGTGCCAGCAGTAACCAGGGGGCCATGGCCCAGCATTTT
CASSNQGAMAQHF
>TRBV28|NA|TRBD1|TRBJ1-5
TGTGCCAGCAGTTTTACAGGGGGTAGCAATCAGCCCCAGCATTTT
CASSFTGGSNQPQHF
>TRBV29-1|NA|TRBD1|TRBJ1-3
TGCAGCGTTCGCGACAGGGCTATCTCTGGAAACACCATATATTTT
CSVRDRAISGNTIYF
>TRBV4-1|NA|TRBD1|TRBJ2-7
TGCGCCAGCAGCCAAGTCAGGGGGGAGCAGTACTTC
CASSQVRGEQYF
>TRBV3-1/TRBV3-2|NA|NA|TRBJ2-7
TGTGCCAGCAGCCCTCGATTCGGTTTGAGCTACGAGCAGTACTTC
CASSPRFGLSYEQYF
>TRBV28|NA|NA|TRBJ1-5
TGTGCCAGCAGTCTTGGGGCCTCTAGCAATCAGCCCCAGCATTTT
CASSLGASSNQPQHF
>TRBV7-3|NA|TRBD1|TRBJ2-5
TGTGCCAGCAGCTTTCAGGGGGCTAACGGGGAGACCCAGTACTTC
CASSFQGANGETQYF
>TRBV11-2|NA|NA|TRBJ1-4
TGTGCCAGCAGATCCCCAGGGGCGCCAGAGGGAGAAAAACTGTTTTTT
CASRSPGAPEGEKLFF
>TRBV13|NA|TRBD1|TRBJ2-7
TGTGCCAGCAGCGGGACAGGGGTGTCCTACGAGCAGTACTTC
CASSGTGVSYEQYF
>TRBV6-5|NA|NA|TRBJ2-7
TGTGCCAGCAGTTACTCCGGCGGGATAGGGAGCTACGAGCAGTACTTC
CASSYSGGIGSYEQYF
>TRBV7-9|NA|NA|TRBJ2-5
TGTGCCAGCAGCCAGGGGTCCCCTACCCCAGAGACCCAGTACTTC
CASSQGSPTPETQYF
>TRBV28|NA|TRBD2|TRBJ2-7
TGTGCCAGCAGCGGGACTAGCTCCTACGAGCAGTACTTC
CASSGTSSYEQYF
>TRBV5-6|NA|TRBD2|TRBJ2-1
TGTGCCAGCAGCTTGGGCGGTCGAGCGGGAGTACTTGAGCAGTTCTTC
CASSLGGRAGVLEQFF
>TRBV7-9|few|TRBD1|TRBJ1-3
TGTGCCAGCAGAAGACAGGGAACCGGAAACACCATATATTTT
CASRRQGTGNTIYF
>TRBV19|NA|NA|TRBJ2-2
TGTGCCAGTAGTATAGAGGCGGGCACCGGGGAGCTGTTTTTT
CASSIEAGTGELFF
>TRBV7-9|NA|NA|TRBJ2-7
TGTGCCAGCAGTGGGTCGGGATACGAGCAGTACTTC
CASSGSGYEQYF
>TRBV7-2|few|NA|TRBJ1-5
TGTGCCAGCAGCTTAGAATCAGGGCGTATAGATCAGCCCCAGCATTTT
CASSLESGRIDQPQHF
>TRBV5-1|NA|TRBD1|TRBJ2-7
TGCGCCAGCAGCCATAACGACAGGGGGACTGAGCAGTACTTC
CASSHNDRGTEQYF
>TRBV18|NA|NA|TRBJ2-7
TGTGCCAGCTCTAGCTCCTACGAGCAGTACTTC
CASSSSYEQYF
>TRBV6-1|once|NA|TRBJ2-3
TGTGCCAGCAGTGAATTTCACCCAGCGGGCCTTAGCACAGATACGCAGTATTTT
CASSEFHPAGLSTDTQYF
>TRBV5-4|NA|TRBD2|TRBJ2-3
TGTGCCAGCGGACCTAGCGGAGCCAAGCTTAGCACAGATACGCAGTATTTT
CASGPSGAKLSTDTQYF
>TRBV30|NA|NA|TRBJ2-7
TGTGCCTGGACGTCGGGGGTTTCGAACTCCTACGAGCAGTACTTC
CAWTSGVSNSYEQYF
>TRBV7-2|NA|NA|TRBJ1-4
TGTGCCAGCAGCTTTACGAGGGGGAGGGTTGAAAAACTGTTTTTT
CASSFTRGRVEKLFF
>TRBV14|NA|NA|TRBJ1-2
TGTGCCAGCAGCCAAGACAGTTCATATGGCTACACCTTC
CASSQDSSYGYTF
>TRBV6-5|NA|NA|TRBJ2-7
TGTGCCAGCAGTTACTCCTCCGGGTCCGGGACCTACGAGCAGTACTTC
CASSYSSGSGTYEQYF
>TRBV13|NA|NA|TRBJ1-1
TGTGCCAGCAGCCCGAGCATGGGGGCGCGGAGCACTGAAGCTTTCTTT
CASSPSMGARSTEAFF
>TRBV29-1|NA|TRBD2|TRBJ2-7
TGCAGCGTTGGCGGGAGGTCCTACGAGCAGTACTTC
CSVGGRSYEQYF
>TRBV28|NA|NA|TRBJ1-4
TGTGCCAGCAGTCGAGCGGGGGGCTCGCATGGTAATGAAAAACTGTTTTTT
CASSRAGGSHGNEKLFF
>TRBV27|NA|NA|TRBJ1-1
TGTGCCAGCCGGAGTGTAGGGGACACTGAAGCTTTCTTT
CASRSVGDTEAFF
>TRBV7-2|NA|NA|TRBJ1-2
TGTGCCAGCAGCTTAGCGGTCACAGGAGCTAACTATGGCTACACCTTC
CASSLAVTGANYGYTF
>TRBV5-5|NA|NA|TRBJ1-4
TGTGCCAGCAGCCCCGCCCCTAGGACTAATGAAAAACTGTTTTTT
CASSPAPRTNEKLFF
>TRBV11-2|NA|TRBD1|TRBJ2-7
TGTGCCAGCAGCCGAACACCCGGGACAGGGTCTTCCTACGAGCAGTACTTC
CASSRTPGTGSSYEQYF
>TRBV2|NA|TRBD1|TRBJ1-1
TGTGCCAGCAGTTGGACAGGGATCACTGAAGCTTTCTTT
CASSWTGITEAFF
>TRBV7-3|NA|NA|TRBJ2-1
TGTGCCAGCAGCTTAATGGGGGGTGACTACAATGAGCAGTTCTTC
CASSLMGGDYNEQFF
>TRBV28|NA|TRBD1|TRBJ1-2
TGTGCCAGCAGTTTCAACAGGGGGCTGGGCTACACCTTC
CASSFNRGLGYTF
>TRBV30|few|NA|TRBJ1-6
TGTGCCTGGAGTGTATTAGTTAATTCACCCCTCCACTTT
CAWSVLVNSPLHF
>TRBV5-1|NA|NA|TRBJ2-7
TGCGCCAGCAGCTTGGACACAGGGTTTGGGGCCTACGAGCAGTACTTC
CASSLDTGFGAYEQYF
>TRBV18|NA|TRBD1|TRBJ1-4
TGTGCCAGCTCACCCGCAACAGGGGTTGCTGAAAAACTGTTTTTT
CASSPATGVAEKLFF
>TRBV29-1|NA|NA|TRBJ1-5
TGCAGCGCCGAAATAGATAGTAATCAGCCCCAGCATTTT
CSAEIDSNQPQHF